In this sample, the clone carrying this T cell receptor beta chain turned up once. This sample stems from a study of blood T cell repertoires in COVID-19. On the study more broadly: PBMCs, B-cell-depleted T cells, or T cells were the source of the cDNA or gDNA that made up the material.

The CDR3 runs 15 residues. V lost 4 bases, J lost 2 bases, and 12 bases lay in between. Germline assignment: CDR1 KGHDR and CDR2 SFDVKD. Original methodology: By means of reference gene primer amplification, nucleated cell counts were estimated. The table came from immunoSEQ multiplex PCR; TCRdb's copy has only in-frame clones and leaves some out. The V and J calls and clone size come from that table; D and trimming were worked out from the DNA. Seen here are 130,000 or so clones, 84% observed once, and the top ten hold 2.4%. Recruits, aged roughly 18 to 89 years, lived in around 24 US areas. Participants were placed into cohorts based on the clinical history they reported.

The chain recombines TRBV24-1 with TRBJ2-3, with D possibly being TRBD2 (6 bases). Sequenced: PBMCs or T cells enriched from blood (not recorded which). The TCR originated in a man aged 40-50 years with acute COVID-19. The CDR3 DNA reads as TGTGCCACCAGTGACCGAGGGACTTTCACAGATACGCAGTATTTT. It is translated as CATSDRGTFTDTQYF.